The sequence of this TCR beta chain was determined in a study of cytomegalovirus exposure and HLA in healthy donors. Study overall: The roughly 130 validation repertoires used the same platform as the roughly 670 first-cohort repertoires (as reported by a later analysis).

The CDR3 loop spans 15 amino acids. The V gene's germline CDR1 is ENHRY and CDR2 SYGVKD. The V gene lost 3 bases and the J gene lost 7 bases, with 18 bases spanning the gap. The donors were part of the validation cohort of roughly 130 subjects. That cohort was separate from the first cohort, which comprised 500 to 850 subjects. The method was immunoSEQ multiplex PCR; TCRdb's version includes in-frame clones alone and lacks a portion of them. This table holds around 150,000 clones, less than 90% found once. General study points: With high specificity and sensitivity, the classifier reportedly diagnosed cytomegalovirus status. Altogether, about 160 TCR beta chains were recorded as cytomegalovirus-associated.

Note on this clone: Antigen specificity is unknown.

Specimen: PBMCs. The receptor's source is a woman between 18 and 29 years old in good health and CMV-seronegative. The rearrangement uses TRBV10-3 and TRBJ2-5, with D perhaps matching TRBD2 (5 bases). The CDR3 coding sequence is TGTGCCATCAGTGAAATGGATGCGGCTGGAGGGACCCAGTACTTC. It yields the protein CAISEMDAAGGTQYF.